There are a few counts of the clone carrying this T cell receptor beta chain. Its antigen is unidentified. Sequencing used immunoSEQ multiplex PCR; TCRdb keeps in-frame clones, though not all of them. The sample shows 150,000 to 200,000 clones, 85% to 95% of them seen only once. The sample comes from a study of T cell responses to AZD1222 COVID-19 vaccine. The wider study: Pooled in the analysis were second doses at about 4 or about 12 weeks. Study findings and constraints: Spike-specific TCR breadth and depth both grew after two AZD1222 doses.

Per the germline V gene, CDR1 is SGHNT and CDR2 is YENEEA. The CDR3 consists of 13 residues. Trimming took off 5 bases at V and 0 bases at J, with 5 bases between the two ends. The material sequenced was peripheral blood, taken on day 0 of AZD1222 vaccination. The TCR comes from an adult in good health. The chain is built from TRBV11-3 and TRBJ1-5, with D hard to call. CDR3 coding DNA: TGTGCCAGCAGCCTGTATAGCAATCAGCCCCAGCATTTT. Protein product: CASSLYSNQPQHF.